The 14 T cell receptor delta chains in this list originate from one sample, sequenced in a study of DNA immune sequencing with unique molecular identifiers. All 8 TRDV and 4 TRDJ genes were targeted in 32-plex amplification of genomic DNA. Adapter PCR followed 3 to 4 barcoding PCR cycles that attached a 12-nucleotide UMI. TCRdb called clones from the multiplex PCR reads again using CATT. The table records roughly 2,300 delta-chain clones, around 15% of them present only once. The sequenced material came from gamma-delta T cells enriched from blood buffy coat, or unenriched PBMCs (not recorded which). The receptors come from a human donor in good health.

This clone was seen a handful of times. The protein held in TCRdb is that of a much larger clone and does not match this DNA's translation at residue 15, likely because of a read error; the protein shown is translated from the DNA. The genes are TRDV2 and TRDJ1, with 9 nucleotides matching TRDD3. The CDR3 runs to 17 residues. CDR1 and CDR2 from the germline V gene are GEAIGNYY and EKD. For the CDR3, the DNA is TGTGCCTGTGACACTCTGGGGGATGGAAAGTACACCGATAAAATCATCTTT. This gives the protein CACDTLGDGKYTDKIIF.

A note on this clone: Only one base separates this from a far larger clonotype, so it likely reflects a read error. The chain couples TRDV3 to TRDJ2, with D perhaps being TRDD2 or TRDD3 (9 bases each). The CDR3 is 21 residues long. CDR1 and CDR2 from the germline V gene are TVYSNPD and GDNSRS (reference sequence). CDR3 DNA sequence: TGTGCCTTTAGCCTTCCTACGTCTCTCTGGGGGATTCCTTTTTTGACACCACAACTCTTCTTT. Residues: CAFSLPTSLWGIPFLTPQLFF.

Note on this clone: TCRdb pairs this DNA with a much larger clone's protein that differs at residue 9, likely a read error; the protein shown was translated from the DNA. The chain carries TRAV38-2/DV8 and TRDJ1; D possibly corresponds to TRDD2 (5 bases). The ends were cut back, 3 bases at V and 0 bases at J, with 24 bases in the middle. Germline CDR1 reads TSESDYY; CDR2 reads QEAYKQQN. The CDR3 spans 19 residues. CDR3 nucleotides: TGTGCTTATAGGAACCCCTACTACTGCGGGAAAACCTACACCGATAAACTCATCTTT. Residues: CAYRNPYYCGKTYTDKLIF.

By share of the sample, this clone is medium-sized. Other DNA sequences in this specimen translate into the identical CDR3. The chain couples TRAV29/DV5 to TRDJ1; 11 positions agree with TRDD3. No J gene is reported in TCRdb; it was inferred here by comparing the DNA with germline. CDR3 length: 25 amino acids. The germline V gene has CDR1 NSMFDY and CDR2 ISSIKDK. The V and J ends lost 2 bases and 1 base, in that order; junction bases with no gene match: 34. The CDR3 DNA reads TGTGCAGCAAGGCTTCCTTCCAAAACGTTTGGGGGATACGCGTATTTAATGGTGACCACCGATAAACTCATCTTT. Encoded protein: CAARLPSKTFGGYAYLMVTTDKLIF.

This chain connects TRDV1 to TRDJ1; the match to TRDD3 covers 13 bases. TCRdb lists no J gene, so it was determined here by aligning the DNA to germline. Germline V lookup: CDR1 TSWWSYY, CDR2 QGS. The CDR3 sequence is 21 residues long. J was trimmed by 0 bases and V by 1 base; bases with no gene match: 14. The CDR3 sequence is CALGERPHWGIRGEYTDKLIF. CDR3 DNA sequence: TGTGCTCTTGGGGAACGACCCCACTGGGGGATACGTGGGGAGTACACCGATAAACTCATCTTT.

This chain uses TRDV1 with TRDJ1; 10 nucleotides align to TRDD3. TCRdb supplies no J gene; here it was assigned by aligning the nucleotide sequence to germline. The CDR3 loop spans 22 amino acids. CDR1 is TSWWSYY and CDR2 is QGS in the germline V gene. The V and J ends lost 3 bases and 0 bases, in that order; junction bases with no gene match: 22. The CDR3 DNA follows: TGTGCTCTTGGGGACCTACCCCCTTTCCTTCCCCCTACTGGGGGATACACCGATAAACTCATCTTT. This sequence encodes CALGDLPPFLPPTGGYTDKLIF.

The CDR3 here is CALGDLPAGWFDHPEKTDKLIF. CDR3 DNA: TGTGCTCTTGGGGACCTTCCGGCGGGCTGGTTCGATCACCCGGAGAAAACCGATAAACTCATCTTT. This chain uses TRDV1 with TRDJ1, with D perhaps matching TRDD2 (6 bases). The CDR3 extends over 22 amino acids. Trimming shortened V by 3 bases and J by 2 bases, and 34 bases separated the two germline ends. Looked up from germline, CDR1 is TSWWSYY and CDR2 is QGS.

This clone was found a few times. The protein held in TCRdb is that of a much larger clone and does not match this DNA's translation at residue 11, likely because of a read error; the protein shown is translated from the DNA. V usage is TRDV2 and J usage is TRDJ3, with D possibly being TRDD3 (5 bases). Deletions cut 0 bases from V and 0 bases from J, with 17 bases between. This CDR3 spans 20 amino acids. From germline, CDR1 is GEAIGNYY and CDR2 EKD. As DNA, the CDR3 is TGTGCCTGTGACACCTTGGGGACCACGAACGACTCCTGGGACACCCGACAGATGTTTTTC. This gives the protein CACDTLGTTNDSWDTRQMFF.

V is TRDV1 and J is TRDJ1; TRDD3 matches 12 bases. Matching the DNA to germline supplied the J gene, which TCRdb does not give. Germline V gene sequence: CDR1 TSWWSYY, CDR2 QGS. V shed 0 bases, J shed 1 base, and the junction held 15 bases outside the gene matches. This CDR3 is built from 21 residues. The CDR3 sequence is CALGELANPTGGYSSTDKLIF. The CDR3 region has the DNA TGTGCTCTTGGGGAACTAGCCAATCCTACTGGGGGATACAGTAGCACCGATAAACTCATCTTT.

Details on this clone: A read error likely explains this, since a far larger clone differs by one base. The V call is TRDV1, the J call TRDJ1, with 13 bases lining up with TRDD3. The J gene, missing from TCRdb, was assigned here through DNA to germline matching. The J segment lost 6 bases and the V segment lost 1 base, leaving 35 bases of the junction unmatched. Looked up from germline, CDR1 is TSWWSYY and CDR2 is QGS. CDR3 length: 26 residues. This CDR3 is CALGEPPPTDSVLGDTPQTAAHKLIF. CDR3 sequence (DNA): TGTGCTCTTGGGGAACCCCCTCCTACGGATTCAGTACTGGGGGATACGCCCCAGACGGCCGCCCATAAACTCATCTTT.

This clone was recorded only once. It may be a read error: a sequence one base away is much more abundant. The chain carries TRDV1 and TRDJ1; 9 nucleotides align to TRDD3. TCRdb leaves out the J gene; it was filled in here by matching the DNA to germline. CDR1 and CDR2 from the germline V gene are TSWWSYY and QGS. V gave up 1 base and J gave up 3 bases; unmatched junction bases: 27. The CDR3 contains 23 residues. This chain's CDR3 is CALGEPPVNYQLGEIGLSDKLIF. CDR3 bases: TGTGCTCTTGGGGAACCCCCAGTAAACTACCAACTGGGGGAGATTGGTCTCTCCGATAAACTCATCTTT.

A few counts support this clone. TCRdb attributes to this sequence the protein of a much larger clone, which differs from the DNA translation at residue 15; a read error is likely, and the protein displayed is translated from the DNA. This rearrangement joins TRDV2 to TRDJ1; 11 nucleotides match TRDD3. CDR3 length: 17 amino acids. Germline-derived CDR1 and CDR2 are GEAIGNYY and EKD. CDR3 region: CACDTVGGYAGTDKRIF. CDR3 DNA sequence: TGTGCCTGTGACACCGTTGGGGGATACGCTGGGACCGATAAACGCATCTTT.

Comment on this clone: The TCRdb record carries a much larger clone's protein, which differs from this DNA's translation at residue 9; a read error is the likely cause, and the protein listed here is the DNA translation. The chain couples TRDV2 to TRDJ1; TRDD3 is a possible D gene (5 bases). V was trimmed by 3 bases and J by 1 base, leaving 23 bases between them. Germline V lookup: CDR1 GEAIGNYY, CDR2 EKD. This CDR3 spans 18 amino acids. The DNA for the CDR3 is TGTGCCTGTGACCCCCTAATGGGGAAAACCGCGGGCACCGATAAACTCATCTTT. It specifies CACDPLMGKTAGTDKLIF.

This clone has just a few counts. This sequence is one base from a far larger clone and is likely a read error. Other nucleotide sequences from this sample produce the same CDR3. The V call is TRDV1, the J call TRDJ1, with TRDD2 matching over 8 bases. The J gene, missing from TCRdb, was assigned here through DNA to germline matching. Germline loops: CDR1 TSWWSYY, CDR2 QGS. The CDR3 runs 23 residues. The CDR3 DNA is TGTGCTCTTGGGGACCTACCAAGGACTTCCTACGTCCGGGGGGGGACGTACACCGACAAACTCATCTTT. This encodes CALGDLPRTSYVRGGTYTDKLIF.